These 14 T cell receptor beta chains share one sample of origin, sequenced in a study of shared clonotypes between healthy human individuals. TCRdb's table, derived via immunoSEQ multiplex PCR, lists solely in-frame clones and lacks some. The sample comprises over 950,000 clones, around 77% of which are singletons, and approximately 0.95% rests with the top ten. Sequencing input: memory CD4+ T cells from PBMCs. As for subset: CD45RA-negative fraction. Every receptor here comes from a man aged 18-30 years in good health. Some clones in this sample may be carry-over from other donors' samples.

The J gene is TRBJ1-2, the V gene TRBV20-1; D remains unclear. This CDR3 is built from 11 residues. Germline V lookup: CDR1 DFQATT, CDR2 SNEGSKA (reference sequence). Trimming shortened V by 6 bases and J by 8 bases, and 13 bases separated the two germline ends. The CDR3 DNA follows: TGCAGTGCCAGCGGTAGGGCGGGCTACACCTTC. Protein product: CSASGRAGYTF.

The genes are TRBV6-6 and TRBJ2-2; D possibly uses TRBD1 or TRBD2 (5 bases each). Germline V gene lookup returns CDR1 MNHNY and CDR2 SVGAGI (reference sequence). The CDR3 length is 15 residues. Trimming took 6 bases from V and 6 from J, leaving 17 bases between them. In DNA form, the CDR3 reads TGTGCCAGCAGGGAAGGGACCCGGCTTTCCGGGGAGCTGTTTTTT. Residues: CASREGTRLSGELFF.

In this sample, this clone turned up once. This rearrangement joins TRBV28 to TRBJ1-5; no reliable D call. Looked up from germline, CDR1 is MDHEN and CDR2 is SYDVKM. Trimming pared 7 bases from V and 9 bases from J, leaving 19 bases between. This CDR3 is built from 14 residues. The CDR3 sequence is CASISPGEKGPQHF. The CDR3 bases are TGTGCCAGCATTTCACCCGGGGAAAAGGGGCCCCAGCATTTT.

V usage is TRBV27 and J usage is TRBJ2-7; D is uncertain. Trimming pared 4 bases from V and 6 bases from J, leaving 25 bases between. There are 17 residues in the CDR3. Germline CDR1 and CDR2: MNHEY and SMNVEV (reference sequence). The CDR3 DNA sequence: TGTGCCAGCAGTTCATATGGGGAACGGATCCGCCTGGGCGAGCAGTACTTC. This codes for CASSSYGERIRLGEQYF.

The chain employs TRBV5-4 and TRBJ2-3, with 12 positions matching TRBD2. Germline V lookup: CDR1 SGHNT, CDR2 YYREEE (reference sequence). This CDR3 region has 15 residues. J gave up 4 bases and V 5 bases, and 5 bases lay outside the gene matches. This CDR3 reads CASSFLAGGADTQYF. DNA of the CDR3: TGTGCCAGCAGTTTTCTAGCGGGGGGGGCAGATACGCAGTATTTT.

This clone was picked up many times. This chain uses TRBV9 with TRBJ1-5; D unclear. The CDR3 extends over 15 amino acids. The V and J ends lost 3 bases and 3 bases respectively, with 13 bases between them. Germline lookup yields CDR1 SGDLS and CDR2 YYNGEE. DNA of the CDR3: TGTGCCAGCAGCGCCGGGGAGGCCCCCAATCAGCCCCAGCATTTT. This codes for CASSAGEAPNQPQHF. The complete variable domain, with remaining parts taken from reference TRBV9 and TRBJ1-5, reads DSGVTQTPKHLITATGQRVTLRCSPRSGDLSVYWYQQSLDQGLQFLIQYYNGEERAKGNILERFSAQQFPDLHSELNLSSLELGDSALYFCASSAGEAPNQPQHFGDGTRLSIL.

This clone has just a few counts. CDR3 sequence: CASSSDRGESDTQYF. The CDR3 bases are TGTGCCAGCAGTTCTGACCGGGGCGAGAGTGATACGCAGTATTTT. The chain has TRBV6-5 and TRBJ2-3; D is tentatively TRBD1 or TRBD2 (5 bases each). The ends were cut back, 4 bases at V and 6 bases at J, with 17 bases in the middle. CDR1 and CDR2 from the germline V gene are MNHEY and SVGAGI. This CDR3 has 15 amino acids.

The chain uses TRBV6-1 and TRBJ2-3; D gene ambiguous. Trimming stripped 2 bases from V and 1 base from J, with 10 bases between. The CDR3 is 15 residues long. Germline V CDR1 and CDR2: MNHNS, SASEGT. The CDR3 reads CASSEMQSRTDTQYF. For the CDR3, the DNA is TGTGCCAGCAGTGAAATGCAGAGCCGCACAGATACGCAGTATTTT.

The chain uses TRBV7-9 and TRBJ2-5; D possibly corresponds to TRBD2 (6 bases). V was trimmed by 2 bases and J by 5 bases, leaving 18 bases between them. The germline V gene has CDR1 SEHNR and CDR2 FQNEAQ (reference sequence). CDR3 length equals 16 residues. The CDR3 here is CASSLRGGGGAETQYF. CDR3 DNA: TGTGCCAGCAGCTTAAGGGGCGGAGGAGGGGCGGAGACCCAGTACTTC.

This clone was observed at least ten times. The CDR3 nucleotides are TGTGCCAGCAGTTTAAGGGGGACCGGGAACACCGGGGAGCTGTTTTTT. It codes for CASSLRGTGNTGELFF. V and J are TRBV27 and TRBJ2-2; the D gene is possibly TRBD1 (6 bases). The CDR3 spans 16 residues. The V gene's germline CDR1 is MNHEY and CDR2 SMNVEV (reference sequence). Trimming stripped 2 bases from V and 1 base from J, with 11 bases between.

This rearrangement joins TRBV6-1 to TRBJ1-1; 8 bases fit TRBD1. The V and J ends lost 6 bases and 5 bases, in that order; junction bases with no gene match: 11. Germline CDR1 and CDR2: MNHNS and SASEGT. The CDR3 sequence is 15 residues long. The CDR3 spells CASRKGQGRETEAFF. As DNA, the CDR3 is TGTGCCAGCAGGAAAGGACAGGGCCGGGAGACTGAAGCTTTCTTT.

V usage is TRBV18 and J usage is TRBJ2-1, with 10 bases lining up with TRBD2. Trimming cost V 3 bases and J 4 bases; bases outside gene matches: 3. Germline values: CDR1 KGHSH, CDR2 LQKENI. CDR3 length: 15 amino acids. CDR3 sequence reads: CASSPLTSGYNEQFF. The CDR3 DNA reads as TGTGCCAGCTCACCTCTGACTAGCGGGTACAATGAGCAGTTCTTC.

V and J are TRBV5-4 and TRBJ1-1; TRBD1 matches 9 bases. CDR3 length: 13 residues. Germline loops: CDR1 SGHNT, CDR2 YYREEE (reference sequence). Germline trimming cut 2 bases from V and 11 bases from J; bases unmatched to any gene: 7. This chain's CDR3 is CASSLTGGGTAFF. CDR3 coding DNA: TGTGCCAGCAGCTTAACAGGGGGCGGGACGGCTTTCTTT.

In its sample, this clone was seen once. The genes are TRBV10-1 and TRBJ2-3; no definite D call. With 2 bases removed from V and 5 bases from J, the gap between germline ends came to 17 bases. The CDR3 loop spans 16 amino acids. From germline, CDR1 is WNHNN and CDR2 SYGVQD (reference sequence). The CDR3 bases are TGCGCCAGCAGTGAGAGTTCTCGACCGCCCCAAGATACGCAGTATTTT. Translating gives CASSESSRPPQDTQYF.